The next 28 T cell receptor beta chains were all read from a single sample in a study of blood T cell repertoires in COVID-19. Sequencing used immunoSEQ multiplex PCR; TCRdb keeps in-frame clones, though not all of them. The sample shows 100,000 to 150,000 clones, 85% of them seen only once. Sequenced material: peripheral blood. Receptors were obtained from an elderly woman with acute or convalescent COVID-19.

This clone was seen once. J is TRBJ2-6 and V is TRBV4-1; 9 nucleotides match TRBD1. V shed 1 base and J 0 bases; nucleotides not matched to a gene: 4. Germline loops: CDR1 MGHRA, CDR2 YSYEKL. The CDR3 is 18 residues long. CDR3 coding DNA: TGCGCCAGCAGCCAAGGGGGACAGGGCCGCTCTGGGGCCAACGTCCTGACTTTC. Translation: CASSQGGQGRSGANVLTF.

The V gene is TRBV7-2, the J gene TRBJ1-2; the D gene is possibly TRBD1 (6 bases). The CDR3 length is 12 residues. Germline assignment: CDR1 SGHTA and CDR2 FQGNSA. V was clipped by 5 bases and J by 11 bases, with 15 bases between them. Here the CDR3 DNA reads TGTGCCAGCAGCCCATTCCGGGACACTTACACCTTC. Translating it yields CASSPFRDTYTF.

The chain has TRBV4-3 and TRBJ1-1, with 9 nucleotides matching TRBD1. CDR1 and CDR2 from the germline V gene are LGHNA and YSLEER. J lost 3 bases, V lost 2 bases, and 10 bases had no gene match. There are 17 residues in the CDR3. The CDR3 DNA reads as TGCGCCAGCAGCCAACATGACAGGGGGGGTATGGACACTGAAGCTTTCTTT. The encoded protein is CASSQHDRGGMDTEAFF.

The CDR3: CASSLSTGSRATEAFF. The CDR3 DNA follows: TGTGCCAGCAGTTTATCGACAGGCTCGAGGGCGACTGAAGCTTTCTTT. The rearrangement joins TRBV27 to TRBJ1-1; a possible D gene is TRBD1 (6 bases). V lost 0 bases to trimming and J lost 5 bases, with 16 bases between them. CDR1 MNHEY and CDR2 SMNVEV come from the germline V gene (reference sequence). The CDR3 length is 16 residues.

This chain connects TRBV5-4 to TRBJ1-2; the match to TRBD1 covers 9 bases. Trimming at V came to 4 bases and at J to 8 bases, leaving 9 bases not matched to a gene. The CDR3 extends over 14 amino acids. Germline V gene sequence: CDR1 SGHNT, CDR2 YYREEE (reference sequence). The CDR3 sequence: CASSNRDRVRGYTF. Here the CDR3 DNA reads TGTGCCAGCAGCAACCGGGACAGGGTGCGGGGCTACACCTTC.

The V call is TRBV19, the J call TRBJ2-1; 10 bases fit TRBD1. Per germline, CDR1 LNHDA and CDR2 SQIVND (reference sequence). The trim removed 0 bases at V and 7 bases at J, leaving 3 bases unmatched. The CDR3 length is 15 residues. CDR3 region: CASSIDDRGPNEQFF. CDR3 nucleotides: TGTGCCAGTAGTATAGATGACAGGGGGCCTAATGAGCAGTTCTTC.

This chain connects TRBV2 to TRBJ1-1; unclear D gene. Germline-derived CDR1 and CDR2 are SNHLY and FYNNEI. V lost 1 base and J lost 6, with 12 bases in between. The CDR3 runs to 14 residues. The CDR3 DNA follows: TGTGCCAGCAGTGAAGAGACGGGTCCCCCTGAAGCTTTCTTT. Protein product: CASSEETGPPEAFF.

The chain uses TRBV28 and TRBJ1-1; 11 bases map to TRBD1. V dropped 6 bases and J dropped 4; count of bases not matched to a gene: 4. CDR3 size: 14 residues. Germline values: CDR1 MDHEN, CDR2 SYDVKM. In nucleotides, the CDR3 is TGTGCCAGCAGGATGGGGACAGGGGGCACTGAAGCTTTCTTT. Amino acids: CASRMGTGGTEAFF.

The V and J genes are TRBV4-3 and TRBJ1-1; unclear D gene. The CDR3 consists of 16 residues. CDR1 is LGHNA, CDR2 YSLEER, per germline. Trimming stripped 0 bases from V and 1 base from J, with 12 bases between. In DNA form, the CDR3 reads TGCGCCAGCAGCCAAGAACCCGGACGGGAGAACACTGAAGCTTTCTTT. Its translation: CASSQEPGRENTEAFF.

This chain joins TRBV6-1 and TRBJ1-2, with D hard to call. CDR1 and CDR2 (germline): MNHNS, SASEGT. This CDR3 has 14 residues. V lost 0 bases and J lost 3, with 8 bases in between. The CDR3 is CASSEAGQYYGYTF. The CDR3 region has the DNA TGTGCCAGCAGTGAAGCGGGCCAGTACTATGGCTACACCTTC.

CDR3 sequence (DNA): TGTGCCAGCAGTCAACGGGGCACTGAAGCTTTCTTT. Amino acids: CASSQRGTEAFF. The gene calls are TRBV27 and TRBJ1-1; no firm D call. Germline-derived CDR1 and CDR2 are MNHEY and SMNVEV (reference sequence). This CDR3 region has 12 residues. V was shortened by 5 bases and J by 4 bases, with 8 bases between the two germline ends.

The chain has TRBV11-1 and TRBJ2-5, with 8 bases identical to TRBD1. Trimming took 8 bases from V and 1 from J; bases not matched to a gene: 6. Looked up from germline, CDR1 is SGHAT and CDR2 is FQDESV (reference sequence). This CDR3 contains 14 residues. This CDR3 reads CASARQGIQETQYF. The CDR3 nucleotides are TGTGCCAGCGCTAGACAGGGGATCCAAGAGACCCAGTACTTC.

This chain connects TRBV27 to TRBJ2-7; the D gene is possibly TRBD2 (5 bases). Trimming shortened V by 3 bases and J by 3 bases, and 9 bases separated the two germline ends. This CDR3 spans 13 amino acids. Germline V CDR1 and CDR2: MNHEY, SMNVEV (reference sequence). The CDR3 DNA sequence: TGTGCCAGCAGTTTCGGGGTTGGCTACGAGCAGTACGTC. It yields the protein CASSFGVGYEQYV.

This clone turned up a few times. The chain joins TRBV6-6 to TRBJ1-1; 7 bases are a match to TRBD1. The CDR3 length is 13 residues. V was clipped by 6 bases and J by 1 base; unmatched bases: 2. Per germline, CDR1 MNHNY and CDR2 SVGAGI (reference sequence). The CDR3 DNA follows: TGTGCCAGCAGACGACAGGGGAACACTGAAGCTTTCTTT. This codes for CASRRQGNTEAFF.

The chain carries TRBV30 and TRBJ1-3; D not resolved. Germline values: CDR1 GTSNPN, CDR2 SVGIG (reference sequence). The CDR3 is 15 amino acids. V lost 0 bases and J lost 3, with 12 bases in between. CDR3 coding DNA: TGTGCCTGGAGTGTTCACCATACAGATGGAAACACCATATATTTT. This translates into CAWSVHHTDGNTIYF.

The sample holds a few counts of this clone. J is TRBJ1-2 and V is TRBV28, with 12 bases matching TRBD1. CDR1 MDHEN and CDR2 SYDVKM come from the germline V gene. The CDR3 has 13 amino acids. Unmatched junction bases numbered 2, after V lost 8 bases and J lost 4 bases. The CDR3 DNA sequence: TGTGCCAGCGGGACAGGGGGCGGCTATGGCTACACCTTC. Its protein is CASGTGGGYGYTF.

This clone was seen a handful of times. In DNA, the CDR3 is TGTGCCAGCAGTTTACTAACAGTGGGCAATCAGCCCCAGCATTTT. Protein sequence: CASSLLTVGNQPQHF. The chain combines TRBV28 with TRBJ1-5; no clear D gene. Germline CDR1 and CDR2: MDHEN and SYDVKM. The CDR3 consists of 15 residues. Trimming removed 2 bases from V and 2 bases from J, with 10 bases in between.

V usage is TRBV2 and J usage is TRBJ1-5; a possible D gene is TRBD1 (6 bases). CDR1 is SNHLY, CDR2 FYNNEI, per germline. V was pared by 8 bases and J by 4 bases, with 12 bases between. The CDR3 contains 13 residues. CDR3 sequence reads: CASVQGLNQPQHF. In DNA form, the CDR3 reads TGTGCCAGCGTACAGGGTCTAAATCAGCCCCAGCATTTT.

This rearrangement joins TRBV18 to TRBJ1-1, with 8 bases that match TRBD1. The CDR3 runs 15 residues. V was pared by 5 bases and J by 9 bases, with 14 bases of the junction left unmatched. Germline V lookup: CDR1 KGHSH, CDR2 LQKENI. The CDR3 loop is CASSVNEDRVGQAFF. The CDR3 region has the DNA TGTGCCAGCTCAGTGAATGAGGACAGGGTGGGGCAAGCTTTCTTT.

CDR3 loop: CASSQDLSADTQYF. The CDR3 region has the DNA TGTGCCAGCAGCCAAGATCTTTCGGCAGATACGCAGTATTTT. The V gene is TRBV4-2, the J gene TRBJ2-3; D not resolved. CDR3 size: 14 residues. CDR1 LGHNA and CDR2 YNFKEQ come from the germline V gene. V was pared by 0 bases and J by 4 bases, with 8 bases between.

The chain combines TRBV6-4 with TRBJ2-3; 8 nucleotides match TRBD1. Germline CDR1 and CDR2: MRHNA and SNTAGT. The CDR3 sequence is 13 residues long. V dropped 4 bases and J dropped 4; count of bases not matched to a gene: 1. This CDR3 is CASSADRADTQYF. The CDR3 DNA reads TGTGCCAGCAGTGCGGACAGGGCAGATACGCAGTATTTT.

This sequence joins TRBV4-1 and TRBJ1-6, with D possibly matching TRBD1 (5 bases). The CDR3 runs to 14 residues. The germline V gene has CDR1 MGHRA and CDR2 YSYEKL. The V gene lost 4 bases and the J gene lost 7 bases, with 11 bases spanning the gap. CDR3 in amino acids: CASSRGQRNSPLHF. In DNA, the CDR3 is TGCGCCAGCAGCCGTGGACAAAGGAATTCACCCCTCCACTTT.

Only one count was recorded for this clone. In DNA, the CDR3 is TGTGCCAGCAGCTTAGGGGGACAGGCTGAAGCTTTCTTT. This codes for CASSLGGQAEAFF. The chain combines TRBV7-2 with TRBJ1-1; 8 bases match TRBD1. The CDR3 has 13 amino acids. V lost 1 base and J lost 6; bases outside the gene matches: 1. CDR1 is SGHTA, CDR2 FQGNSA, per germline.

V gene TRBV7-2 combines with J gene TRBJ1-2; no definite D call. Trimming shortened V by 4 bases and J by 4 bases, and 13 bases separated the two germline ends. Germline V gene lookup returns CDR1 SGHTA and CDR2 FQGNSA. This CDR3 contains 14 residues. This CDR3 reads CASSSLSLPYGYTF. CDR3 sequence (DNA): TGTGCCAGCAGCTCACTCTCCCTGCCCTATGGCTACACCTTC.

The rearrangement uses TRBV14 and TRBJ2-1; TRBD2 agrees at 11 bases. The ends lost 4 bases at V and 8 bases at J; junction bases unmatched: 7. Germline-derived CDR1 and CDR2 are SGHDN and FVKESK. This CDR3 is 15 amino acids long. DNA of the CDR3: TGTGCCAGCAGCCTGATAGCGGGGGGGGACCATGAGCAGTTCTTC. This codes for CASSLIAGGDHEQFF.

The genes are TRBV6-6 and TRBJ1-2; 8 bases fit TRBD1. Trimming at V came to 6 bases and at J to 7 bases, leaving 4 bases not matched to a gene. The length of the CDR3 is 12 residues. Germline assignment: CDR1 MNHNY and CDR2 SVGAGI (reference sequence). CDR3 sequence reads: CASRGQGSGYTF. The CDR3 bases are TGTGCCAGCAGAGGACAGGGATCTGGCTACACCTTC.

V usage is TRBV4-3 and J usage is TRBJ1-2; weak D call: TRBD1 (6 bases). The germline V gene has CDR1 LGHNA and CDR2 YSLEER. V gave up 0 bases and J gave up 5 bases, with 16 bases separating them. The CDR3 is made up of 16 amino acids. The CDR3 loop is CASSQDPQGRDYGYTF. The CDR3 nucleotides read TGCGCCAGCAGCCAAGATCCCCAGGGGAGAGATTATGGCTACACCTTC.

The CDR3 DNA sequence: TGCAGTGCTGGGGGGACAGCCGAAGCTTTCTTT. It encodes CSAGGTAEAFF. The chain has TRBV20-1 and TRBJ1-1, with 7 bases identical to TRBD1. The germline V gene has CDR1 DFQATT and CDR2 SNEGSKA (reference sequence). The CDR3 is made up of 11 amino acids. V was pared by 5 bases and J by 8 bases, with 5 bases of the junction left unmatched.